The source of this T cell receptor (beta chain) is a study of neoadjuvant anti-PD-1 for oral cavity cancer. Study context: Most patients had three to four biweekly doses of 3 mg/kg nivolumab before resection. Around day 43, patients without progression received a fourth nivolumab dose before surgery.

This CDR3 is built from 15 residues. V lost 0 bases and J 3 bases, leaving 12 bases between the germline ends. Germline CDR1 reads SGDLS; CDR2 reads YYNGEE. Repertoires were generated with immunoSEQ multiplex PCR, while TCRdb's copy carries only in-frame clones and drops some. Among more than 13,000 clones listed, 73% were seen once. Study outcomes and limitations: Post-nivolumab, blood T cell clonality was significantly elevated in non-responders. Each response group had just three patients in TCR analyses.

Described time point: after neoadjuvant nivolumab, at surgical resection. This clone has a single count. Its antigen is currently unknown. This specimen was PBMCs, taken after nivolumab (anti-PD-1) treatment. The source of this sequence is a person between 40 and 85 years old with oral cavity squamous cell carcinoma. The chain has TRBV9 and TRBJ1-1; D is unclear. CDR3 region: CASSVGPQHDTEAFF. The CDR3 bases are TGTGCCAGCAGCGTAGGGCCGCAGCACGACACTGAAGCTTTCTTT.